These 22 T cell receptor beta chains came from one sample sequenced in a study of cytotoxic CD8 clonotypes in ibrutinib-treated CLL. Sequencing was performed with immunoSEQ multiplex PCR; in TCRdb, only in-frame clones are kept and a portion is missing. This sample yields about 160,000 clones, of which approximately 80% are seen a single time; approximately 2% belongs to the top ten. The specimen comprised PBMCs, sampled after 12 months of ibrutinib treatment. Receptors originate from a human donor with chronic lymphocytic leukemia.

The table lists this clone with a few counts. The rearrangement uses TRBV7-3 and TRBJ2-2; TRBD1 matches at 9 bases. After removal of 3 bases from V and 7 bases from J, the junction contained 3 bases not matched to a gene. The germline CDR1 and CDR2 sequences are SGHTA and FQGTGA. The CDR3 length is 14 residues. CDR3 DNA sequence: TGTGCCAGCAGCTTTACAGGGGGCGGCGGGGAGCTGTTTTTT. It codes for CASSFTGGGGELFF.

The sample holds a few counts of this clone. CDR3 DNA sequence: TGTGCCAGCAGTGTTAGCGGCCATGAGCAGTTCTTC. Protein: CASSVSGHEQFF. The rearrangement joins TRBV2 to TRBJ2-1, with D maybe TRBD2 (6 bases). Deletions cut 4 bases from V and 8 bases from J, with 9 bases between. Germline values: CDR1 SNHLY, CDR2 FYNNEI. CDR3 length: 12 amino acids.

Turning to this clone: The junction departs from the called germline gene at one end, perhaps through a read error. The chain carries TRBV7-2 and TRBJ2-3; D remains unclear. The germline gives CDR1 SGHTA, CDR2 FQGNSA. There are 12 residues in the CDR3. For the CDR3, the DNA is TGTGCCAGCAGCTTAGATTACGCCGCCTGGGGTTTT. It encodes CASSLDYAAWGF.

This chain joins TRBV15 and TRBJ2-7, with a weak D call TRBD2 (6 bases). V was cut by 0 bases and J by 6 bases, with 12 bases left in between. Germline V gene data show CDR1 as LNHNV and CDR2 as YYDKDF (reference sequence). The CDR3 runs 14 residues. The CDR3 here is CATSRDTGVGEQYF. Written as DNA, the CDR3 is TGTGCCACCAGCAGAGATACGGGAGTGGGCGAGCAGTACTTC.

The J gene is TRBJ2-7, the V gene TRBV5-6; D may be TRBD1 or TRBD2 (5 bases each). This CDR3 is 16 amino acids long. Germline assignment: CDR1 SGHDT and CDR2 YYEEEE. Trimming removed 4 bases at V and 7 bases at J, with 24 bases between. CDR3 sequence (DNA): TGTGCCAGCAGCCCACGGGGCGGAGCCTCCCCGGGGGAGCAGTACTTC. Its translation is CASSPRGGASPGEQYF.

The chain couples TRBV20-1 to TRBJ1-1; D is uncertain. Germline values: CDR1 DFQATT, CDR2 SNEGSKA (reference sequence). V dropped 5 bases and J dropped 12 bases, with 7 bases sitting between them. This CDR3 is built from 8 residues. CDR3 loop: CSAYSSFF. The CDR3, as DNA: TGCAGTGCTTACAGCTCTTTCTTT.

This clone was seen once. V is TRBV5-4 and J is TRBJ2-7, with 8 nucleotides matching TRBD2. The CDR3 is 17 residues long. Germline CDR1 is SGHNT and CDR2 is YYREEE (reference sequence). V was pared by 4 bases and J by 0 bases, with 12 bases of the junction left unmatched. The CDR3 loop is CASSPPGLAGDSYEQYF. The CDR3 nucleotides read TGTGCCAGCAGCCCGCCGGGGCTAGCGGGTGACTCCTACGAGCAGTACTTC. Filled out from reference TRBV5-4 and TRBJ2-7, the complete variable domain reads ETGVTQSPTHLIKTRGQQVTLRCSSQSGHNTVSWYQQALGQGPQFIFQYYREEENGRGNFPPRFSGLQFPNYSSELNVNALELDDSALYLCASSPPGLAGDSYEQYFGPGTRLTVT.

The chain uses TRBV5-1 and TRBJ1-4; D uncertain. Germline V gives CDR1 SGHRS, CDR2 YFSETQ. V lost 5 bases to trimming and J lost 5 bases, with 13 bases between them. This CDR3 is 14 amino acids long. CDR3 sequence: CASRLSSPNEKLFF. In DNA, the CDR3 is TGCGCCAGCAGACTATCGTCACCGAATGAAAAACTGTTTTTT. The full variable domain, with the rest looked up from reference TRBV5-1 and TRBJ1-4, is KAGVTQTPRYLIKTRGQQVTLSCSPISGHRSVSWYQQTPGQGLQFLFEYFSETQRNKGNFPGRFSGRQFSNSRSEMNVSTLELGDSALYLCASRLSSPNEKLFFGSGTQLSVL.

The chain recombines TRBV28 with TRBJ2-1; D call uncertain. This CDR3 region has 13 residues. Germline V gene lookup returns CDR1 MDHEN and CDR2 SYDVKM. V lost 6 bases and J lost 4, with 10 bases in between. The CDR3 region is CASSLPEYNEQFF. The CDR3 DNA reads TGTGCCAGCAGCCTTCCTGAGTACAATGAGCAGTTCTTC.

This clone was seen only a few times. The rearrangement joins TRBV28 to TRBJ1-2; the D gene is possibly TRBD1 (6 bases). This CDR3 region has 14 residues. Trimming cost V 7 bases and J 7 bases, with 19 bases left between them. In germline, CDR1 is MDHEN, CDR2 SYDVKM. The CDR3 sequence: CASIPGGGGGGYTF. The DNA for the CDR3 is TGTGCCAGCATCCCGGGAGGGGGGGGCGGTGGCTACACCTTC.

The V gene is TRBV30, the J gene TRBJ2-5; either TRBD1 or TRBD2 may supply D (5 bases each). Germline assignment: CDR1 GTSNPN and CDR2 SVGIG (reference sequence). The CDR3 consists of 15 residues. V was trimmed by 0 bases and J by 5 bases, leaving 16 bases between them. DNA for the CDR3: TGTGCCTGGAGTGTACCTCAATGGGGGATGGAGACCCAGTACTTC. Protein product: CAWSVPQWGMETQYF.

The sample holds one count of this clone. The chain has TRBV9 and TRBJ2-7; either TRBD1 or TRBD2 may supply D (5 bases each). Germline CDR1 and CDR2: SGDLS and YYNGEE. The V and J ends lost 4 bases and 1 base respectively, with 12 bases between them. This CDR3 is built from 14 residues. The CDR3 loop is CASSTRDGSYEQYF. Here the CDR3 DNA reads TGTGCCAGCAGCACACGGGACGGGTCCTACGAGCAGTACTTC.

The chain uses TRBV4-3 and TRBJ2-1; perhaps TRBD2 as D (5 bases). This CDR3 spans 16 amino acids. Per germline, CDR1 LGHNA and CDR2 YSLEER. V was clipped by 0 bases and J by 3 bases, with 12 bases between them. The CDR3 sequence: CASSQDDYFNYNEQFF. Here the CDR3 DNA reads TGCGCCAGCAGCCAAGATGACTATTTTAACTACAATGAGCAGTTCTTC.

The table lists this clone with a count of one. The gene calls are TRBV2 and TRBJ2-7, with D perhaps TRBD2 (5 bases). The CDR3 length is 14 residues. CDR1 and CDR2 from the germline V gene are SNHLY and FYNNEI. Trimming stripped 2 bases from V and 6 bases from J, with 14 bases between. CDR3 in amino acids: CASSENGVLGEQYF. CDR3 nucleotides: TGTGCCAGCAGTGAAAACGGGGTCCTCGGCGAGCAGTACTTC. Based on the CDR3 plus reference TRBV2 and TRBJ2-7, the full variable domain is EPEVTQTPSHQVTQMGQEVILRCVPISNHLYFYWYRQILGQKVEFLVSFYNNEISEKSEIFDDQFSVERPDGSNFTLKIRSTKLEDSAMYFCASSENGVLGEQYFGPGTRLTVT.

The chain recombines TRBV28 with TRBJ1-1; D ambiguous. Per the germline V gene, CDR1 is MDHEN and CDR2 is SYDVKM. With 6 bases removed from V and 4 bases from J, the gap between germline ends came to 21 bases. CDR3 length: 16 amino acids. CDR3 region: CASSTPTGNYGTEAFF. CDR3 nucleotide sequence: TGTGCCAGCAGCACACCAACCGGGAACTACGGCACTGAAGCTTTCTTT.

The chain carries TRBV30 and TRBJ1-5, with 9 bases fitting TRBD1. CDR3 length: 17 residues. Germline CDR1 is GTSNPN and CDR2 is SVGIG (reference sequence). V dropped 0 bases and J dropped 7; count of bases not matched to a gene: 13. The CDR3 is CAWSVNWGQGRLQPQHF. The CDR3 DNA reads TGTGCCTGGAGTGTGAATTGGGGACAGGGTAGATTACAGCCCCAGCATTTT. The full variable domain, with the rest looked up from reference TRBV30 and TRBJ1-5, is SQTIHQWPATLVQPVGSPLSLECTVEGTSNPNLYWYRQAAGRGLQLLFYSVGIGQISSEVPQNLSASRPQDRQFILSSKKLLLSDSGFYLCAWSVNWGQGRLQPQHFGDGTRLSIL.

The rearrangement uses TRBV6-4 and TRBJ2-7; D not certain. Germline V gives CDR1 MRHNA, CDR2 SNTAGT. CDR3 length: 11 amino acids. V was pared by 8 bases and J by 6 bases, with 11 bases between. In DNA form, the CDR3 reads TGTGCCAGCCCAAGCTTGGGCGAGCAGTACTTC. It specifies CASPSLGEQYF.

The chain employs TRBV7-3 and TRBJ2-1; possible D gene TRBD2, 6 bases. Per germline, CDR1 SGHTA and CDR2 FQGTGA. V was pared by 5 bases and J by 5 bases, with 13 bases between. This CDR3 spans 14 amino acids. CDR3 residues: CASSTTGTHNEQFF. The DNA for the CDR3 is TGTGCCAGCAGCACGACCGGGACTCACAATGAGCAGTTCTTC. The full variable domain, with the rest looked up from reference TRBV7-3 and TRBJ2-1, is GAGVSQTPSNKVTEKGKYVELRCDPISGHTALYWYRQSLGQGPEFLIYFQGTGAADDSGLPNDRFFAVRPEGSVSTLKIQRTERGDSAVYLCASSTTGTHNEQFFGPGTRLTVL.

The CDR3 loop is CASSILGNTGELFF. The CDR3, as DNA: TGTGCCAGTAGTATATTGGGAAACACCGGGGAGCTGTTTTTT. The V and J genes are TRBV19 and TRBJ2-2; D remains ambiguous. CDR1 and CDR2 from the germline V gene are LNHDA and SQIVND (reference sequence). The CDR3 spans 14 residues. V was trimmed by 2 bases and J by 2 bases, leaving 6 bases between them.

This clone was seen only a few times. This sequence joins TRBV28 and TRBJ1-2; D is possibly TRBD1 (5 bases). V lost 5 bases and J 4 bases, leaving 8 bases between the germline ends. The CDR3 has 12 amino acids. Germline V lookup: CDR1 MDHEN, CDR2 SYDVKM. CDR3 DNA sequence: TGTGCCAGCAGTCCGGGACCCTATGGCTACACCTTC. Protein: CASSPGPYGYTF.

The gene calls are TRBV28 and TRBJ2-1, with D perhaps matching TRBD1 (8 bases). CDR1 MDHEN and CDR2 SYDVKM come from the germline V gene. The CDR3 sequence is 17 residues long. V lost 6 bases and J lost 7, with 25 bases in between. The CDR3 protein is CASSFGRGRGPSNEQFF. The DNA for the CDR3 is TGTGCCAGCAGCTTTGGCAGGGGGCGGGGGCCCTCTAATGAGCAGTTCTTC.

The chain couples TRBV27 to TRBJ1-2; 8 nucleotides line up with TRBD1. V lost 4 bases and J lost 13; bases outside the gene matches: 14. Per germline, CDR1 MNHEY and CDR2 SMNVEV (reference sequence). The CDR3 totals 14 residues. CDR3 nucleotide sequence: TGTGCCAGCAGTTCCAATTCGGGACAGGTTCCTTTCACCTTC. Its translation is CASSSNSGQVPFTF.